The 8 T cell receptor beta chains presented below share a single source sample, sequenced in a study of T cell repertoires in cytomegalovirus infection. TCRdb fed the reads into MiXCR, producing one record per CDR3 protein. The sample yields about 530,000 distinct CDR3 sequences, around 27% seen once. Source material: PBMCs. The receptors originated from a human donor in good health (CMV status not recorded). Some clones in this sample may be carry-over from other donors' samples.

CDR3 loop: CAWSVGVNTEAFF. The CDR3 DNA follows: TGTGCCTGGAGTGTAGGGGTGAACACTGAAGCTTTCTTT. J is TRBJ1-1 and V is TRBV30; D may be TRBD1 (5 bases). The V and J ends lost 0 bases and 0 bases respectively, with 5 bases between them. Germline CDR1 and CDR2: GTSNPN and SVGIG (reference sequence). The CDR3 spans 13 residues.

The chain combines TRBV6-4 with TRBJ1-2, with a tentative D call TRBD1 (6 bases). This CDR3 contains 15 residues. The ends were cut back, 6 bases at V and 4 bases at J, with 18 bases in the middle. Germline values: CDR1 MRHNA, CDR2 SNTAGT. The CDR3 reads CASSESGGPSYGYTF. The CDR3 region has the DNA TGTGCCAGCAGCGAAAGCGGGGGCCCTAGCTATGGCTACACCTTC.

This clonotype turned up a few times. This chain joins TRBV14 and TRBJ1-1; D not certain. The V gene's germline CDR1 is SGHDN and CDR2 FVKESK. The CDR3 consists of 13 residues. The V and J ends lost 0 bases and 5 bases respectively, with 7 bases between them. In DNA form, the CDR3 reads TGTGCCAGCAGCCAAGAAATGGTAACTGAAGCTTTCTTT. This translates into CASSQEMVTEAFF.

The sample holds a few counts of this clonotype. The chain employs TRBV29-1 and TRBJ2-3; TRBD2 is a possible D gene (5 bases). The CDR3 has 13 amino acids. The germline gives CDR1 SQVTM, CDR2 ANQGSEA. V was shortened by 7 bases and J by 3 bases, with 14 bases between the two germline ends. CDR3 in DNA: TGCAGCGCCTCCCCGCTAGCTACAGATACGCAGTATTTT. Amino acid sequence: CSASPLATDTQYF.

This chain connects TRBV10-3 to TRBJ1-3; 11 bases are a match to TRBD1. Unmatched junction bases numbered 7, after V lost 4 bases and J lost 2 bases. CDR3 size: 17 residues. Germline CDR1 and CDR2: ENHRY and SYGVKD. The CDR3, as DNA: TGTGCCATCAGTGGCCCGGGACAGGGGGTTGCTGGAAACACCATATATTTT. Protein sequence: CAISGPGQGVAGNTIYF.

The chain couples TRBV15 to TRBJ1-5; D call uncertain. The CDR3 extends over 13 amino acids. CDR1 and CDR2 (germline): LNHNV, YYDKDF (reference sequence). The V end was cut by 0 bases, the J end by 6 bases, with 6 bases between. The CDR3 DNA reads TGTGCCACCAGCAGAGATCGGGTTCAGCCCCAGCATTTT. It codes for CATSRDRVQPQHF. Drawing the rest from reference TRBV15 and TRBJ1-5, the complete variable domain is DAMVIQNPRYQVTQFGKPVTLSCSQTLNHNVMYWYQQKSSQAPKLLFHYYDKDFNNEADTPDNFQSRRPNTSFCFLDIRSPGLGDTAMYLCATSRDRVQPQHFGDGTRLSIL.

This clonotype was detected a few times. J is TRBJ1-1 and V is TRBV5-1; 10 bases fit TRBD1. Looked up from germline, CDR1 is SGHRS and CDR2 is YFSETQ. Trimming took 2 bases from V and 3 from J; bases not matched to a gene: 7. The CDR3 loop spans 16 amino acids. The CDR3 nucleotides read TGCGCCAGCAGCTTAAACACAGGACAGGGGGACACTGAAGCTTTCTTT. Translated, it gives CASSLNTGQGDTEAFF. Based on the CDR3 plus reference TRBV5-1 and TRBJ1-1, the full variable domain is KAGVTQTPRYLIKTRGQQVTLSCSPISGHRSVSWYQQTPGQGLQFLFEYFSETQRNKGNFPGRFSGRQFSNSRSEMNVSTLELGDSALYLCASSLNTGQGDTEAFFGQGTRLTVV.

A few counts support this clonotype. The chain employs TRBV7-2 and TRBJ2-5, with D maybe TRBD2 (6 bases). In germline, CDR1 is SGHTA, CDR2 FQGNSA. CDR3 length: 13 amino acids. Trimming stripped 5 bases from V and 9 bases from J, with 16 bases between. The CDR3 DNA is TGTGCCAGCAGCCCGGGAGCGGTAATGGCCCAGTACTTC. Encoded protein: CASSPGAVMAQYF.